This T cell receptor (beta chain) was obtained from a study of blood T cell repertoires in COVID-19. Study background: Whether acute or convalescent, the COVID-19 samples came from the United States, Italy and Spain. The analysed material was cDNA or gDNA that came from T cells, B-cell-depleted T cells, or PBMCs.

As originally analysed: Estimates of nucleated cell counts were drawn from the amplification of reference gene primers. The method was immunoSEQ multiplex PCR; TCRdb's version includes in-frame clones alone and lacks a portion of them. Clone size and V and J calls were adopted from that table, with D and trimming inferred from the DNA. The sample records some 150,000 clones, around nine tenths being singletons. The V and J ends lost 6 bases and 4 bases, in that order; junction bases with no gene match: 7. This CDR3 spans 13 amino acids. CDR1 is GTSNPN, CDR2 SVGIG, per germline (reference sequence). The J gene is TRBJ1-1, the V gene TRBV30; the match to TRBD1 covers 8 bases. The receptor's source is a woman in her fifties or sixties with acute or convalescent COVID-19. Sequences were obtained from peripheral blood. Here the CDR3 DNA reads TGTGCCTGTAACACAGGGGGGAGCACTGAAGCTTTCTTT. This encodes CACNTGGSTEAFF.